The clone carrying this TCR beta chain was counted between two and nine times. The junction had 14 bases not matched to a gene; V was cut back by 1 base and J by 7 bases. CDR1 and CDR2 from the germline V gene are SGHVS and FNYEAQ. The CDR3 covers 17 residues. The data belong to a study of response to subunit inactivated influenza vaccine. MiXCR, applied by TCRdb to the RT-PCR reads, yields one record per CDR3 protein. This repertoire shows about 240,000 distinct CDR3 sequences, less than 15% found once; its top ten account for about 7.8%. The specimen comprised non-naive T cells sorted from PBMCs, sampled less than 15 days before vaccination. This receptor was identified in a man between 45 and 60 years old who received an inactivated influenza vaccine. V gene TRBV7-6 combines with J gene TRBJ2-7, with 9 bases fitting TRBD1. Here the CDR3 reads CASSLEPPTGGQGEQYF. The CDR3, as DNA: TGTGCCAGCAGCTTAGAACCCCCGACAGGGGGGCAAGGGGAGCAGTACTTC.